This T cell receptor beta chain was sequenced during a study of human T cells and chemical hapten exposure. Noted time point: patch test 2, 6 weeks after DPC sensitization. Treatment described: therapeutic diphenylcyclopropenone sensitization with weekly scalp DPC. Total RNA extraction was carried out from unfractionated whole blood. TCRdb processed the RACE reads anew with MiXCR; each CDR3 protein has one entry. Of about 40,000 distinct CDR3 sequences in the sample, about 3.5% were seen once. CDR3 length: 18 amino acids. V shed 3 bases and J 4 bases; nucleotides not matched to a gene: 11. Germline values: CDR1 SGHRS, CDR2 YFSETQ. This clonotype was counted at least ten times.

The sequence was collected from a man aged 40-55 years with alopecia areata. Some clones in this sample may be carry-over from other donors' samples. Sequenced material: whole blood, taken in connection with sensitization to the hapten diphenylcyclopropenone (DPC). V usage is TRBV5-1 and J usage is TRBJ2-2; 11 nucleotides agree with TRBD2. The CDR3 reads CASSSRVLAGVSTGELFF. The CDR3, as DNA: TGCGCCAGCAGCTCTAGGGTACTAGCGGGAGTATCCACCGGGGAGCTGTTTTTT.